This T cell receptor beta chain was documented in a study of human CD8 memory T cell subsets. Notes on the study in general: Stem-like memory and precursor exhausted T cells had similarly high diversity, unlike effector memory cells. Among T cell receptor chains, only the beta chains were sequenced in this study. From the Chao1 estimates, stem-like memory T cells appeared to be more diverse than precursor exhausted T cells.

This clonotype is classed as medium-sized by frequency. Antigen specificity is unknown. UMI-labeled 5' RACE was used to make TCR beta libraries. TCRdb re-analyzed the 5' RACE reads; it lists each CDR3 protein once, without DNA. The sample has over 8,000 distinct CDR3 sequences. CCR7+ PD-1+ TIGIT+ early memory CD8+ cells with dysfunctional traits were TPEX. CDR1 and CDR2 (germline): SGHVS, FQNEAQ. This CDR3 comprises 17 residues. Material for sequencing was CD8+ T cells from PBMCs. The chain joins TRBV7-8 to TRBJ2-1; as DNA is missing, the TRBD1 call by TCRdb cannot be tested. The clonotype originates from a human donor in good health. The CDR3 here is CASSLGAPGQEYNEQFF.